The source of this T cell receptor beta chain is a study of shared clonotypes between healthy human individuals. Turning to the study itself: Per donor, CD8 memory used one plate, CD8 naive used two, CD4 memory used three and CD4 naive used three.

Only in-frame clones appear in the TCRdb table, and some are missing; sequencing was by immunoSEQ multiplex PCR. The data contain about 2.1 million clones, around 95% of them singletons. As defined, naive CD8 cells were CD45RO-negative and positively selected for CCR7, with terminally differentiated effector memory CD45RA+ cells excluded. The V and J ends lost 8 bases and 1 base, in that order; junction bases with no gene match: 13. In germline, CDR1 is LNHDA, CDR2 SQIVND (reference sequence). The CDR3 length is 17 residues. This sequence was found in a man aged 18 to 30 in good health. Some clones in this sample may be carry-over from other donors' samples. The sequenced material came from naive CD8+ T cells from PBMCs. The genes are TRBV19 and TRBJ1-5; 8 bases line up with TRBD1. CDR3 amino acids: CASLIPGQGGSNQPQHF. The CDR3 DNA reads TGTGCCAGTCTTATTCCCGGACAGGGCGGGAGCAATCAGCCCCAGCATTTT.